The subject of this entry is one TCR beta chain. The antigen is not known. The data originate from a study of CD8+ T cells in alopecia areata. Study-wide context: Tofacitinib exposure lasted 6 to 18 months, followed by 6 months off drug. Findings and caveats of the study: Both scalp clonality and the expanded CD8+ clones among the top 100 showed a significant decrease with tofacitinib. Elevated clonality characterized lesional scalp relative to normal scalp, particularly in alopecia totalis/universalis.

The authors extracted RNA and reverse transcribed it into cDNA as the sequencing template. Here immunoSEQ multiplex PCR was the method, and the copy in TCRdb shows in-frame clones only, minus some. The sample has 70,000 or so clones, 29% seen once; the top ten hold approximately 15%. Treatment described: oral pan-JAK inhibitor, 5-10 mg twice daily. Researchers took lesional scalp punch biopsies and peripheral blood from people who were alopecia areata patients. The CDR3 contains 14 residues. Germline CDR1 and CDR2: SQVTM and ANQGSEA. The V segment lost 4 bases and the J segment 3 bases; nucleotides outside the gene matches: 5.

The clonotype originates from a human donor with alopecia areata. This specimen was CD8+ T cells sorted from blood, taken at week 4, from a patient treated with tofacitinib. The rearrangement uses TRBV29-1 and TRBJ2-3, with 9 nucleotides matching TRBD1. CDR3 protein: CSVVRQGGTDTQYF. The CDR3 region has the DNA TGCAGCGTTGTGCGACAGGGGGGGACAGATACGCAGTATTTT.